These T cell receptor beta chains were read from a single sample in a study of blood T cell repertoires in COVID-19. Libraries were prepared by immunoSEQ multiplex PCR; TCRdb keeps only in-frame clonotypes and omits some of them. The sample includes a few hundred thousand clones, approximately 82% of them seen just once. Sequenced: peripheral blood. The receptor set was obtained from a middle-aged man with active or convalescent COVID-19. Each CDR3 is given with its conserved first and last residue. Each record gives: V gene, D gene, clone size, J gene, CDR3 protein, CDR3 DNA. A D gene is named only where the DNA matches it firmly. Clone size, where shown, is once, few, many, or a class for clones that have expanded.

TRBV9	-	-	TRBJ1-6	CASSPSRSFSYNSPLHF	TGTGCCAGCAGCCCCTCGAGGAGCTTCTCCTATAATTCACCCCTCCACTTT
TRBV5-1	TRBD2	-	TRBJ2-7	CASSPGLAGEVYEQYF	TGCGCCAGCAGCCCGGGACTAGCGGGAGAGGTGTACGAGCAGTACTTC
TRBV5-1	-	-	TRBJ1-3	CASSLGLGLLSGNTIYF	TGCGCCAGCAGCTTGGGCCTGGGACTGCTCTCTGGAAACACCATATATTTT
TRBV7-9	-	-	TRBJ2-2	CASSLGLSGELFF	TGTGCCAGCAGCTTAGGGCTTTCCGGGGAGCTGTTTTTT
TRBV7-9	-	-	TRBJ1-2	CASTLGQGYTF	TGTGCCAGCACCCTGGGGCAGGGCTACACCTTC
TRBV7-9	TRBD2	-	TRBJ2-3	CASSHSGTADTQYF	TGTGCCAGCAGCCATAGCGGGACGGCAGATACGCAGTATTTT
TRBV4-2	-	-	TRBJ1-2	CASSQDRKGVNGYTF	TGTGCCAGCAGCCAAGATCGGAAGGGGGTCAATGGCTACACCTTC
TRBV15	TRBD1	-	TRBJ1-1	CATSRDDRGRIQAFF	TGTGCCACCAGCAGAGACGACAGGGGCCGCATCCAAGCTTTCTTT
TRBV5-6	-	once	TRBJ1-3	CASSPARLFGNTIYF	TGTGCCAGCAGCCCGGCGAGGTTGTTTGGAAACACCATATATTTT
TRBV3-1/TRBV3-2	TRBD1	-	TRBJ2-5	CASSQREGAGETQYF	TGTGCCAGCAGCCAAAGAGAGGGGGCGGGAGAGACCCAGTACTTC
TRBV7-3	-	-	TRBJ2-5	CASSLYGSAGETQYF	TGTGCCAGCAGCTTATATGGTAGCGCGGGGGAGACCCAGTACTTC
TRBV5-4	TRBD2	-	TRBJ2-1	CASGTSGYNEQFF	TGTGCCAGCGGGACTAGCGGATACAATGAGCAGTTCTTC
TRBV28	TRBD1	-	TRBJ1-1	CASTSGDRAYTEAFF	TGTGCCAGCACCTCGGGGGACAGAGCTTACACTGAAGCTTTCTTT
TRBV3-1/TRBV3-2	-	-	TRBJ2-1	CASSHLGMGGNEQFF	TGTGCCAGCAGCCACCTCGGAATGGGCGGGAATGAGCAGTTCTTC
TRBV5-6	-	-	TRBJ1-2	CASSFGRGYYGYTF	TGTGCCAGCAGCTTCGGCAGGGGATATTACGGCTACACCTTC
TRBV9	TRBD2	-	TRBJ2-1	CASSVGGLAGNNEQFF	TGTGCCAGCAGCGTAGGGGGACTAGCGGGGAACAATGAGCAGTTCTTC
TRBV4-3	TRBD1	many	TRBJ2-3	CASSQDRYRGGTDTQYF	TGCGCCAGCAGCCAAGATCGATACAGGGGAGGCACAGATACGCAGTATTTT
TRBV18	-	-	TRBJ1-5	CASSLQGLNQPQHF	TGTGCCAGCTCACTACAGGGTCTAAACCAGCCCCAGCATTTT
TRBV5-5	-	-	TRBJ1-2	CASSWERSRGNYGYTF	TGTGCCAGCAGCTGGGAAAGGTCACGGGGAAACTATGGCTACACCTTC
TRBV3-1/TRBV3-2	-	-	TRBJ1-2	CASSQDEAADYGYTF	TGTGCCAGCAGCCAAGACGAGGCAGCGGACTATGGCTACACCTTC
TRBV20-1	TRBD2	-	TRBJ2-1	CSASNPSLAGVDEQFF	TGCAGTGCTAGTAACCCAAGCCTAGCGGGAGTTGATGAGCAGTTCTTC
TRBV23-1	-	-	TRBJ1-2	CASSHFRGYTF	TGCGCCAGCAGTCACTTCAGAGGCTACACCTTC
TRBV7-2	-	-	TRBJ2-2	CASSSQGFAYTGELFF	TGTGCCAGCAGCTCCCAGGGGTTTGCGTACACCGGGGAGCTGTTTTTT
TRBV7-9	TRBD2	-	TRBJ2-3	CASSSPKGGRVDTQYF	TGTGCCAGCAGTTCCCCCAAGGGAGGGAGGGTCGATACGCAGTATTTT
TRBV13	TRBD1	-	TRBJ2-3	CASSRSTGGGIGTDTQYF	TGTGCCAGCAGCCGGTCGACAGGGGGCGGTATCGGCACAGATACGCAGTATTTT
TRBV5-4	TRBD1	-	TRBJ1-2	CASSLGQSQNYGYTF	TGTGCCAGCAGCCTGGGACAGAGCCAGAACTATGGCTACACCTTC
TRBV3-1/TRBV3-2	TRBD2	-	TRBJ2-5	CASNQRLAGRLRTQYF	TGTGCCAGCAACCAAAGACTAGCGGGCCGTTTACGGACCCAGTACTTC
TRBV11-2	TRBD2	-	TRBJ2-1	CASSFGTTHYNEQFF	TGTGCCAGCAGCTTCGGGACTACCCACTACAATGAGCAGTTCTTC